A selection of T cell receptor beta chains follows, all from one sample in a study of blood T cell repertoires in COVID-19. Profiled with immunoSEQ multiplex PCR; TCRdb holds only in-frame clones, not every one. Found here are tens of thousands of clones, over 75% of them singletons; the top ten hold around 40%. Sequencing was carried out using peripheral blood. These receptors were collected from a human donor in a cohort sampled during active COVID-19. Both conserved end residues are part of each CDR3. A D gene is named only where the DNA matches it firmly. Clone size is not always given. Where it is, it says once, few, many or a class for expanded clones.

j_call | d_call | clone_size | cdr3_length | v_call | cdr3_nt | cdr3_aa
TRBJ1-2 | - | - | 17 | TRBV28 | TGTGCCAGCAGTTTAGTCGGGGGAGATCTTTCTAACTATGGCTACACCTTC | CASSLVGGDLSNYGYTF
TRBJ1-6 | - | - | 13 | TRBV11-2 | TGTGCCAGCAGCTTAGATCTTAATTCACCCCTCCACTTT | CASSLDLNSPLHF
TRBJ2-2 | - | - | 17 | TRBV5-1 | TGCGCCAGCAGCTTGGACAGAACTTGGGCAAACACCGGGGAGCTGTTTTTT | CASSLDRTWANTGELFF
TRBJ2-3 | - | - | 16 | TRBV3-1/TRBV3-2 | TGTGCCAGCAGCCAAGATCCGGGATATGGCACAGATACGCAGTATTTT | CASSQDPGYGTDTQYF
TRBJ2-1 | TRBD2 | - | 15 | TRBV16 | TGTGCCAGCAGCCAACTGACTAGCGGGAGGGGCGAGCAGTTCTTC | CASSQLTSGRGEQFF
TRBJ2-7 | - | - | 17 | TRBV19 | TGTGCCAGTCCCGATCTCCTCTATATAAGTTTTCCCTACGAGCAGTACTTC | CASPDLLYISFPYEQYF
TRBJ2-7 | TRBD2 | - | 15 | TRBV18 | TGTGCCAGCTCACCACCTTACCGGGAGGTCCTCGAGCAGTACTTC | CASSPPYREVLEQYF
TRBJ2-2 | - | - | 21 | TRBV21-1 | TGTGCCAGCAGCAAATTAGGGACGCAGCGATCTAGCGGGGGGTTGACCGGGGAGCTGTTTTTT | CASSKLGTQRSSGGLTGELFF
TRBJ2-7 | TRBD1 | once | 17 | TRBV14 | TGTGCCAGCAGCCAAGAATCGTTCGGGACAGCCTCCTACGAGCAGTACTTC | CASSQESFGTASYEQYF
TRBJ2-1 | TRBD1 | - | 14 | TRBV19 | TGTGCCAGTAGTACCGCCGGGACAGACAATGAGCAGTTCTTC | CASSTAGTDNEQFF
TRBJ2-7 | - | - | 19 | TRBV11-3 | TGTGCCAGCAGCTTAGAATCACGTGTCGGAGCGAGCATGGCCTACGAGCAGTACTTC | CASSLESRVGASMAYEQYF
TRBJ2-7 | - | - | 16 | TRBV5-4 | TGTGCCAGCAGCTTGGGTGGGCAGGGTGTAGCCAACGAGCAGTACTTC | CASSLGGQGVANEQYF
TRBJ2-5 | - | - | 13 | TRBV10-3 | TGTGCCATCAGTCAGGGGTCGCAAGAGACCCAGTACTTC | CAISQGSQETQYF
TRBJ2-2 | TRBD2 | - | 16 | TRBV28 | TGTGCCAGCAGTTTCAGCAGTTTAGCGGGAAGCGGGGAGCTGTTTTTT | CASSFSSLAGSGELFF
TRBJ2-3 | - | - | 14 | TRBV7-9 | TGTGCCAGCACGGGTACAGGTAGCACAGATACGCAGTATTTT | CASTGTGSTDTQYF